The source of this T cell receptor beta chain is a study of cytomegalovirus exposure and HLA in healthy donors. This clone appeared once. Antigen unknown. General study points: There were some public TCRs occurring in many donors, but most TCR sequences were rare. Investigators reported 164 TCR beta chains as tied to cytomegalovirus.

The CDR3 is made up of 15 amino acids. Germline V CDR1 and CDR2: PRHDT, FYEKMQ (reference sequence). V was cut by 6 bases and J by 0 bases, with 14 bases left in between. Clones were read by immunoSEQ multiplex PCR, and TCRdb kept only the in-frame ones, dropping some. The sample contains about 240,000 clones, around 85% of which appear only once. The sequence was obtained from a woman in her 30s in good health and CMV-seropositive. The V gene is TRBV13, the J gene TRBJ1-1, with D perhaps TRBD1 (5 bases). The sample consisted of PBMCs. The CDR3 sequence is CASRRRQTLNTEAFF. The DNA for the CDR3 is TGTGCCAGCAGGCGACGACAGACTTTGAACACTGAAGCTTTCTTT. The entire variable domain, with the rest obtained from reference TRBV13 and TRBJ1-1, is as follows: AAGVIQSPRHLIKEKRETATLKCYPIPRHDTVYWYQQGPGQDPQFLISFYEKMQSDKGSIPDRFSAQQFSDYHSELNMSSLELGDSALYFCASRRRQTLNTEAFFGQGTRLTVV.